These 28 T cell receptor beta chains share one sample of origin, sequenced in a study of shared clonotypes between healthy human individuals. Libraries were prepared by immunoSEQ multiplex PCR; TCRdb keeps only in-frame clonotypes and omits some of them. Of some 95,000 clones listed, around 68% are singletons. The sequencing input was memory CD8+ T cells sorted from blood. Specified subset: CD45RO+ cells pooled with CCR7-negative TemRA cells. The receptors originated from a man aged 30-40 years in good health.

CDR3 in amino acids: CASSQGSSNQPQHF. Written as DNA, the CDR3 is TGTGCCAGCAGTCAGGGGAGTAGCAATCAGCCCCAGCATTTT. The chain joins TRBV27 to TRBJ1-5; the D gene is possibly TRBD1 (6 bases). The CDR3 is made up of 14 amino acids. Germline CDR1 reads MNHEY; CDR2 reads SMNVEV (reference sequence). Between the trimmed V and J ends, which lost 5 bases and 0 bases, there was a span of 8 bases.

In this sample, this clone turned up once. This chain uses TRBV7-9 with TRBJ2-2, with D possibly matching TRBD2 (5 bases). Germline V gene lookup returns CDR1 SEHNR and CDR2 FQNEAQ (reference sequence). The CDR3 has 15 amino acids. The V gene lost 4 bases and the J gene lost 2 bases, with 11 bases spanning the gap. The CDR3 is CASSSPSGNTGELFF. The CDR3 region has the DNA TGTGCCAGCAGCTCCCCTTCGGGAAACACCGGGGAGCTGTTTTTT.

V is TRBV7-9 and J is TRBJ2-7; the D gene is possibly TRBD1 (6 bases). The CDR3 length is 16 residues. Trimming left V 4 bases short and J 5 bases short, with 21 bases between. Looked up from germline, CDR1 is SEHNR and CDR2 is FQNEAQ (reference sequence). CDR3 sequence (DNA): TGTGCCAGCAGCTCGCGGCCGGGACACTTGATCGACGAGCAGTACTTC. Encoded protein: CASSSRPGHLIDEQYF.

The chain employs TRBV7-6 and TRBJ2-1; perhaps TRBD1 as D (5 bases). CDR3 size: 16 residues. Germline loops: CDR1 SGHVS, CDR2 FNYEAQ. V was cut by 2 bases and J by 2 bases, with 13 bases left in between. For the CDR3, the DNA is TGTGCCAGCAGCTTATGGGGCCCCCTAACCTACAATGAGCAGTTCTTC. The encoded protein is CASSLWGPLTYNEQFF. The whole variable domain, remainder taken from reference TRBV7-6 and TRBJ2-1, is GAGVSQSPRYKVTKRGQDVALRCDPISGHVSLYWYRQALGQGPEFLTYFNYEAQQDKSGLPNDRFSAERPEGSISTLTIQRTEQRDSAMYRCASSLWGPLTYNEQFFGPGTRLTVL.

The chain is built from TRBV19 and TRBJ2-6, with 8 positions matching TRBD1. The CDR3 loop spans 15 amino acids. Germline-derived CDR1 and CDR2 are LNHDA and SQIVND (reference sequence). V trimming: 8 bases; J trimming: 2 bases; junction bases outside the gene matches: 5. CDR3 protein: CASWTGRAGANVLTF. The DNA of the CDR3 is TGTGCCAGTTGGACAGGGCGGGCTGGGGCCAACGTCCTGACTTTC.

The V call is TRBV6-4, the J call TRBJ2-2; 11 nucleotides match TRBD2. Looked up from germline, CDR1 is MRHNA and CDR2 is SNTAGT. V gave up 5 bases and J gave up 3 bases; unmatched junction bases: 2. This CDR3 comprises 15 residues. CDR3 residues: CASSKLAGDTGELFF. The CDR3 bases are TGTGCCAGCAGTAAACTAGCGGGAGACACCGGGGAGCTGTTTTTT.

In nucleotides, the CDR3 is TGTGCCAGCAGCCCTCAGCGGGGGGCGGGTCCGCCCCAGCATTTT. It specifies CASSPQRGAGPPQHF. This sequence joins TRBV28 and TRBJ1-5, with TRBD1 as a possible D gene (6 bases). Trimming took 6 bases from V and 9 from J, leaving 21 bases between them. Germline CDR1 and CDR2: MDHEN and SYDVKM. The CDR3 spans 15 residues.

V is TRBV6-1 and J is TRBJ2-3; D may be TRBD2 (6 bases). In germline, CDR1 is MNHNS, CDR2 SASEGT. The CDR3 is 16 amino acids. V was cut by 2 bases and J by 4 bases, with 16 bases left in between. CDR3 DNA: TGTGCCAGCAGTGAACTCAAGGGCGGCGGGGCAGATACGCAGTATTTT. Its protein product is CASSELKGGGADTQYF.

The chain has TRBV9 and TRBJ1-5; 8 bases agree with TRBD1. With 3 bases clipped from V and 0 bases from J, the junction kept 2 bases outside the gene matches. Germline-derived CDR1 and CDR2 are SGDLS and YYNGEE. CDR3 size: 15 residues. CDR3 in amino acids: CASSETGDSNQPQHF. The CDR3 DNA reads as TGTGCCAGCAGCGAGACAGGGGATAGCAATCAGCCCCAGCATTTT.

This clone is medium-sized (0.01 to 0.1%) within its sample. The rearrangement links TRBV7-9 to TRBJ1-2; TRBD1 might be the D (6 bases). This CDR3 region has 17 residues. Germline loops: CDR1 SEHNR, CDR2 FQNEAQ (reference sequence). V gave up 3 bases and J gave up 1 base, with 18 bases separating them. The CDR3 sequence is CASSFLSGQLRNYGYTF. The CDR3 DNA reads TGTGCCAGCAGCTTCCTCTCTGGACAGCTCCGTAACTATGGCTACACCTTC.

V usage is TRBV5-4 and J usage is TRBJ1-2; TRBD1 might be the D (5 bases). V gave up 4 bases and J gave up 3 bases, with 13 bases separating them. Germline assignment: CDR1 SGHNT and CDR2 YYREEE (reference sequence). The CDR3 extends over 14 amino acids. The DNA for the CDR3 is TGTGCCAGCAGCCCCGAACGGGGGGACTATGGCTACACCTTC. Translated: CASSPERGDYGYTF.

This chain connects TRBV5-7 to TRBJ2-7, with 9 positions matching TRBD1. TRBV5-7 is an open reading frame, and its role is uncertain. V was pared by 4 bases and J by 5 bases, with 10 bases of the junction left unmatched. The CDR3 extends over 15 amino acids. The CDR3 nucleotides are TGTGCCAGCAGCATATCCGGGACAGGGACCCACGAGCAGTACTTC. Translation: CASSISGTGTHEQYF.

The rearrangement joins TRBV15 to TRBJ1-1; no clear D gene. Germline V gene lookup returns CDR1 LNHNV and CDR2 YYDKDF (reference sequence). V was pared by 3 bases and J by 3 bases, with 11 bases between. The CDR3 has 14 amino acids. CDR3 DNA: TGTGCCACCAGCAGTGGCTTTGGGGACACTGAAGCTTTCTTT. It codes for CATSSGFGDTEAFF.

The chain carries TRBV30 and TRBJ2-2; D remains unclear. The CDR3 loop spans 15 amino acids. Germline-derived CDR1 and CDR2 are GTSNPN and SVGIG (reference sequence). V dropped 0 bases and J dropped 2 bases, with 10 bases sitting between them. Here the CDR3 reads CAWSVTDVNTGELFF. CDR3 bases: TGTGCCTGGAGTGTTACGGATGTTAACACCGGGGAGCTGTTTTTT.

A note on this clone: Other DNA sequences of this sample code for an identical CDR3. The chain uses TRBV7-9 and TRBJ2-5; D may match TRBD1 or TRBD2 (5 bases each). Trimming left V 3 bases short and J 1 base short, with 9 bases between. This CDR3 has 14 amino acids. Germline lookup yields CDR1 SEHNR and CDR2 FQNEAQ (reference sequence). The CDR3: CASSLGTSQETQYF. The CDR3 DNA is TGTGCCAGCAGCTTGGGGACCAGCCAAGAGACCCAGTACTTC.

This clone occurred once. The rearrangement uses TRBV2 and TRBJ1-4, with a possible D match to TRBD1 (5 bases). The V end was cut by 4 bases, the J end by 8 bases, with 14 bases between. The CDR3 is 14 amino acids. Germline CDR1 SNHLY, CDR2 FYNNEI. The DNA of the CDR3 is TGTGCCAGCAGTGTTCGGCAGGGTGGGGAAAAACTGTTTTTT. It is translated as CASSVRQGGEKLFF. Looking up the rest from reference TRBV2 and TRBJ1-4 gives the full variable domain: EPEVTQTPSHQVTQMGQEVILRCVPISNHLYFYWYRQILGQKVEFLVSFYNNEISEKSEIFDDQFSVERPDGSNFTLKIRSTKLEDSAMYFCASSVRQGGEKLFFGSGTQLSVL.

This clone has only a few counts. This chain links TRBV11-2 with TRBJ2-7; D is perhaps TRBD2 (5 bases). From germline, CDR1 is SGHAT and CDR2 FQNNGV. V shed 4 bases and J shed 2 bases, with 15 bases lying between them. This CDR3 has 15 residues. The CDR3 sequence is CASSSSWEPPYEQYF. In DNA, the CDR3 is TGTGCCAGCAGCTCTTCATGGGAGCCCCCCTACGAGCAGTACTTC. The full variable domain, its missing parts supplied by reference TRBV11-2 and TRBJ2-7, is EAGVAQSPRYKIIEKRQSVAFWCNPISGHATLYWYQQILGQGPKLLIQFQNNGVVDDSQLPKDRFSAERLKGVDSTLKIQPAKLEDSAVYLCASSSSWEPPYEQYFGPGTRLTVT.

Turning to this clone: The junction differs from germline at one of its ends, possibly a read error. Other DNA sequences in this sample translate to the same CDR3. The CDR3 sequence: CASSYSQGFGGYTF. Here the CDR3 DNA reads TGTGCCAGCAGTTATTCCCAGGGATTCGGAGGCTATACCTTC. The chain is built from TRBV6-5 and TRBJ1-2; possible D gene TRBD1, 5 bases. Germline CDR1 is MNHEY and CDR2 is SVGAGI. The CDR3 extends over 14 amino acids.

V usage is TRBV30 and J usage is TRBJ2-5, with 7 nucleotides matching TRBD2. V trimming: 0 bases; J trimming: 4 bases; junction bases outside the gene matches: 5. In germline, CDR1 is GTSNPN, CDR2 SVGIG (reference sequence). The CDR3 runs 14 residues. CDR3 in DNA: TGTGCCTGGAGTGTGGGCGGGAGTACAGAGACCCAGTACTTC. Translation: CAWSVGGSTETQYF. The variable domain in full, completed from reference TRBV30 and TRBJ2-5, reads SQTIHQWPATLVQPVGSPLSLECTVEGTSNPNLYWYRQAAGRGLQLLFYSVGIGQISSEVPQNLSASRPQDRQFILSSKKLLLSDSGFYLCAWSVGGSTETQYFGPGTRLLVL.

Regarding this clone: Since a far larger clone is one base different, this is likely a read error. The gene calls are TRBV6-5 and TRBJ2-1; D gene ambiguous. The CDR3 is 15 residues long. Germline CDR1 reads MNHEY; CDR2 reads SVGAGI. Deletions cut 7 bases from V and 4 bases from J, with 17 bases between. CDR3 loop: CASIAIDREYNEQFF. The CDR3 DNA follows: TGTGCCAGCATTGCCATAGACCGAGAATACAATGAGCAGTTCTTC.

As DNA, the CDR3 is TGCAGCGTCGGATTGGGTCAGGCTGGAAACACCATATATTTT. It specifies CSVGLGQAGNTIYF. This chain connects TRBV29-1 to TRBJ1-3; D is unresolved. Per the germline V gene, CDR1 is SQVTM and CDR2 is ANQGSEA. CDR3 length: 14 amino acids. V was pared by 6 bases and J by 2 bases, with 14 bases between.

The chain recombines TRBV11-2 with TRBJ2-1; D might be TRBD1 (6 bases). The CDR3 sequence is 16 residues long. In germline, CDR1 is SGHAT, CDR2 FQNNGV. Trimming shortened V by 4 bases and J by 6 bases, and 19 bases separated the two germline ends. CDR3 bases: TGTGCCAGCAGCTCACCGTCGGCCAGGGGCGGCAATGAGCAGTTCTTC. As protein: CASSSPSARGGNEQFF.

The gene calls are TRBV11-2 and TRBJ1-1; the match to TRBD1 covers 8 bases. The CDR3 sequence is 16 residues long. The junction had 8 bases not matched to a gene; V was cut back by 5 bases and J by 0 bases. Per the germline V gene, CDR1 is SGHAT and CDR2 is FQNNGV. The CDR3 region is CASSHRGGFVNTEAFF. As DNA, the CDR3 is TGTGCCAGCAGCCACAGGGGGGGATTCGTGAACACTGAAGCTTTCTTT.

This clone was seen a single time. The V call is TRBV19, the J call TRBJ2-7, with D possibly TRBD1 on 5 matching bases. Germline CDR1 LNHDA, CDR2 SQIVND (reference sequence). The CDR3 length is 15 residues. The germline V and J ends were trimmed by 9 bases and 5 bases, with 23 bases remaining between them. Written as DNA, the CDR3 is TGTGCCAGCTCAGCCACGCCCGACAGCTTCAACGAGCAGTACTTC. This codes for CASSATPDSFNEQYF.

The chain recombines TRBV7-2 with TRBJ2-5, with TRBD2 as a possible D gene (5 bases). The CDR3 is 15 residues long. Between the trimmed V and J ends, which lost 7 bases and 1 base, there was a span of 16 bases. Germline V gene lookup returns CDR1 SGHTA and CDR2 FQGNSA. CDR3 region: CASTSRTGLQETQYF. CDR3 bases: TGTGCCAGCACCTCGCGGACCGGACTCCAAGAGACCCAGTACTTC.

The chain joins TRBV9 to TRBJ2-5, with D possibly called TRBD1 or TRBD2 (5 bases each). V was trimmed by 2 bases and J by 4 bases, leaving 24 bases between them. The CDR3 spans 18 residues. The V gene's germline CDR1 is SGDLS and CDR2 YYNGEE. CDR3 coding DNA: TGTGCCAGCAGCGTCATCGCCGATACGGGACCCTGGGGAGAGACCCAGTACTTC. Protein: CASSVIADTGPWGETQYF.

The gene calls are TRBV7-8 and TRBJ2-6; maybe TRBD1 (5 bases). In germline, CDR1 is SGHVS, CDR2 FQNEAQ. This CDR3 comprises 21 residues. With 2 bases removed from V and 0 bases from J, the gap between germline ends came to 23 bases. The CDR3 spells CASSLWPILTEQFSGANVLTF. CDR3 coding DNA: TGTGCCAGCAGCTTATGGCCCATCCTGACAGAACAATTCTCTGGGGCCAACGTCCTGACTTTC.

The J gene is TRBJ2-1, the V gene TRBV9, with D possibly matching TRBD2 (6 bases). CDR1 is SGDLS and CDR2 is YYNGEE in the germline V gene. The CDR3 is 18 residues long. V lost 0 bases to trimming and J lost 1 base, with 17 bases between them. CDR3 loop: CASSVGGASTSSYNEQFF. As DNA, the CDR3 is TGTGCCAGCAGCGTAGGCGGGGCTAGTACGAGTTCCTACAATGAGCAGTTCTTC.